This paragraph covers one T cell receptor (beta chain) sequence. This sample was taken from a study of T cell changes during pregnancy in multiple sclerosis. This CDR3 has 14 residues. The germline gives CDR1 SEHNR, CDR2 FQNEAQ (reference sequence). Trimming stripped 6 bases from V and 4 bases from J, with 15 bases between. The repertoire was sequenced with immunoSEQ multiplex PCR; TCRdb's copy has only in-frame clones and lacks some. The sample yields tens of thousands of clones, roughly nine tenths seen once. The source of this sequence is a female donor with multiple sclerosis, enrolled in a pregnancy study. This sample comprised peripheral blood, obtained before pregnancy. The chain has TRBV7-9 and TRBJ1-1; possibly TRBD1 for D (6 bases). CDR3 nucleotides: TGTGCCAGCAGATCTCCAGGGGCCCTCACTGAAGCTTTCTTT. Translation gives CASRSPGALTEAFF.